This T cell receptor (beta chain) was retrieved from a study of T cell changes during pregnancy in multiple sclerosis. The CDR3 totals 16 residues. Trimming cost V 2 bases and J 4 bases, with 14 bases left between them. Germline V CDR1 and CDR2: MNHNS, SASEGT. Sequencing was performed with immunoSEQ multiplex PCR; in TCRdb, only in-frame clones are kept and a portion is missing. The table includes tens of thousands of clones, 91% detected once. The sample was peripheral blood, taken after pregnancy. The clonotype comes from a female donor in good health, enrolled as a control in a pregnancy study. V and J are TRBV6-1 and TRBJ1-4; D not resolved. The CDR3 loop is CASSEFRRRRNEKLFF. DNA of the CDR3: TGTGCCAGCAGTGAATTTCGGCGGCGTCGTAATGAAAAACTGTTTTTT.